The next 27 T cell receptor beta chains were all read from a single sample in a study of T cells in Graves' hyperthyroidism and ophthalmopathy. There were TCR beta CDR3 regions amplified from RNA transcripts. During a first-round RT-PCR of the TCR CDR3, the HTBI primer set was used. A single record per CDR3 protein comes from TCRdb applying MiXCR to the multiplex PCR reads. This table has 190,000 or so distinct CDR3 sequences, around 17% appearing once. Sequenced material: blood. The source of these receptors is a man between 40 and 49 years old with Graves' hyperthyroidism.

Only a few counts were recorded for this clonotype. The chain joins TRBV19 to TRBJ1-1; 8 positions agree with TRBD1. From germline, CDR1 is LNHDA and CDR2 SQIVND (reference sequence). The CDR3 length is 14 residues. V shed 6 bases, J shed 7 bases, and the junction held 10 bases outside the gene matches. CDR3 protein: CASSPRGQAVEAFF. In DNA, the CDR3 is TGTGCCAGTAGCCCGAGGGGACAGGCGGTTGAAGCTTTCTTT.

This clonotype has ten or more counts. V is TRBV7-8 and J is TRBJ2-3; D ambiguous. Trimming stripped 4 bases from V and 5 bases from J, with 16 bases between. This CDR3 contains 15 residues. The germline CDR1 and CDR2 sequences are SGHVS and FQNEAQ. The CDR3 is CASSSRTGGVDTQYF. The CDR3 nucleotides read TGTGCCAGCAGCTCTCGGACGGGCGGAGTAGATACGCAGTATTTT.

Ten or more counts support this clonotype. This rearrangement joins TRBV3-1 to TRBJ2-5, with D maybe TRBD2 (6 bases). V gave up 0 bases and J gave up 2 bases, with 10 bases separating them. This CDR3 comprises 15 residues. CDR1 and CDR2 (germline): LGHDT, YNNKEL (reference sequence). Written as DNA, the CDR3 is TGTGCCAGCAGCCAAGATTTCGGGGGTCAAGAGACCCAGTACTTC. Protein sequence: CASSQDFGGQETQYF.

In this sample, this clonotype turned up many times. The V gene is TRBV20-1, the J gene TRBJ2-1; the D gene is possibly TRBD2 (7 bases). This CDR3 comprises 16 residues. Trimming removed 4 bases at V and 4 bases at J, with 20 bases between. CDR1 and CDR2 (germline): DFQATT, SNEGSKA (reference sequence). CDR3 sequence: CSANRRGAGRYNEQFF. CDR3 DNA: TGCAGTGCTAACCGACGGGGGGCGGGAAGGTACAATGAGCAGTTCTTC.

In the case of this clonotype: One base away lies a much larger clone, so this may be a sequencing read error. The V gene is TRBV6-5, the J gene TRBJ2-1; the D gene could be TRBD1 or TRBD2 (5 bases each). Trimming cost V 0 bases and J 0 bases, with 18 bases left between them. This CDR3 spans 19 amino acids. Germline CDR1 is MNHEY and CDR2 is SVGAGI. DNA for the CDR3: TGTGCCAGCAGTTACTCTGCGGTATACGGGGCAAGCTCCTACAATGAGCAGTTCTTC. This gives the protein CASSYSAVYGASSYNEQFF.

Ten or more counts support this clonotype. The chain links TRBV7-2 to TRBJ2-7, with D maybe TRBD2 (5 bases). The germline V and J ends were trimmed by 5 bases and 5 bases, with 7 bases remaining between them. This CDR3 is built from 11 residues. From germline, CDR1 is SGHTA and CDR2 FQGNSA. CDR3 sequence: CASSQRDEQYF. In DNA, the CDR3 is TGTGCCAGCAGCCAGAGGGACGAGCAGTACTTC.

The CDR3 nucleotides read TGTGCCAGCAGACTAGCGGGGGGGCCTCGGGAGACCCAGTACTTC. Amino acid sequence: CASRLAGGPRETQYF. The genes are TRBV6-1 and TRBJ2-5; 13 positions match TRBD2. V trimming: 6 bases; J trimming: 5 bases; junction bases outside the gene matches: 6. Looked up from germline, CDR1 is MNHNS and CDR2 is SASEGT. This CDR3 spans 15 amino acids.

The rearrangement joins TRBV18 to TRBJ1-6, with 7 bases that match TRBD1. The CDR3 extends over 17 amino acids. Germline values: CDR1 KGHSH, CDR2 LQKENI. V dropped 2 bases and J dropped 7; count of bases not matched to a gene: 11. The CDR3 nucleotides read TGTGCCAGCTCACCAGTGAAGGCAGGGGGATACAATTCACCCCTCCACTTT. This translates into CASSPVKAGGYNSPLHF.

This clonotype came up many times. This chain joins TRBV5-6 and TRBJ1-5, with 9 bases fitting TRBD1. V lost 1 base and J lost 4; bases outside the gene matches: 3. The CDR3 has 15 residues. Germline V gene data show CDR1 as SGHDT and CDR2 as YYEEEE. CDR3 loop: CASSLFGTGNQPQHF. The CDR3 DNA is TGTGCCAGCAGCTTGTTCGGGACAGGGAATCAGCCCCAGCATTTT.

This clonotype appeared many times. V is TRBV28 and J is TRBJ1-2; 7 nucleotides agree with TRBD1. J was trimmed by 8 bases and V by 5 bases; bases with no gene match: 11. The CDR3 is 14 residues long. Germline assignment: CDR1 MDHEN and CDR2 SYDVKM. DNA of the CDR3: TGTGCCAGCAGTCCGGGACAGAGGTCCTCCGGCTACACCTTC. It yields the protein CASSPGQRSSGYTF.

The rearrangement links TRBV20-1 to TRBJ1-5, with 7 bases that match TRBD1. Germline CDR1 reads DFQATT; CDR2 reads SNEGSKA (reference sequence). CDR3 length: 15 amino acids. V trimming: 4 bases; J trimming: 0 bases; junction bases outside the gene matches: 6. The CDR3 sequence is CSATSQGGSNQPQHF. Here the CDR3 DNA reads TGCAGTGCTACATCTCAGGGGGGTAGCAATCAGCCCCAGCATTTT.

The table lists this clonotype with many counts. The chain links TRBV7-8 to TRBJ2-2; either TRBD1 or TRBD2 may supply D (5 bases each). With 1 base removed from V and 4 bases from J, the gap between germline ends came to 10 bases. Germline values: CDR1 SGHVS, CDR2 FQNEAQ. The CDR3 contains 15 residues. DNA for the CDR3: TGTGCCAGCAGCTTAGTCTGGGGGATCACCGGGGAGCTGTTTTTT. Translation gives CASSLVWGITGELFF.

The rearrangement joins TRBV28 to TRBJ2-3; tentatively, D is TRBD1 or TRBD2 (6 bases each). Germline-derived CDR1 and CDR2 are MDHEN and SYDVKM. Trimming removed 10 bases at V and 4 bases at J, with 18 bases between. The CDR3 is made up of 14 amino acids. This chain's CDR3 is CATDTSRGADTQYF. CDR3 nucleotides: TGTGCCACCGACACTAGCAGGGGAGCAGATACGCAGTATTTT.

The V gene is TRBV5-1, the J gene TRBJ1-2; D possibly corresponds to TRBD1 (6 bases). The CDR3 totals 14 residues. CDR1 and CDR2 from the germline V gene are SGHRS and YFSETQ. Trimming removed 0 bases from V and 8 bases from J, with 14 bases in between. In nucleotides, the CDR3 is TGCGCCAGCAGCTTGGATACAGGGAGCGGGGGCTACACCTTC. This encodes CASSLDTGSGGYTF.

A few counts support this clonotype. The J gene is TRBJ2-7, the V gene TRBV10-2, with D unresolved. This CDR3 is 12 amino acids long. Germline assignment: CDR1 WSHSY and CDR2 SAAADI. Trimming removed 4 bases at V and 4 bases at J, with 8 bases between. The CDR3 loop reads CASSGTEYEQYF. In DNA, the CDR3 is TGCGCCAGCAGTGGAACCGAGTACGAGCAGTACTTC.

The J gene is TRBJ2-5, the V gene TRBV5-1; 13 bases are shared with TRBD2. The length of the CDR3 is 16 residues. CDR1 and CDR2 (germline): SGHRS, YFSETQ. J was trimmed by 1 base and V by 4 bases; bases with no gene match: 4. CDR3 protein: CASSKGLAGTQETQYF. Here the CDR3 DNA reads TGCGCCAGCAGCAAGGGACTAGCGGGGACCCAAGAGACCCAGTACTTC.

On this clonotype itself: One base away lies a much larger clone, so this may be a sequencing read error. V and J are TRBV7-2 and TRBJ2-2; D remains ambiguous. Germline values: CDR1 SGHTA, CDR2 FQGNSA. The V gene lost 4 bases and the J gene lost 3 bases, with 9 bases spanning the gap. CDR3 length: 14 amino acids. The CDR3 sequence is CASSSNAYTGELFF. The CDR3 DNA follows: TGTGCCAGCAGCTCAAATGCCTACACCGGGGAGCTGTTTTTT.

The sample holds many counts of this clonotype. This chain joins TRBV5-1 and TRBJ2-7; D ambiguous. V lost 7 bases and J 7 bases, leaving 15 bases between the germline ends. This CDR3 contains 12 residues. Germline V lookup: CDR1 SGHRS, CDR2 YFSETQ. CDR3 sequence (DNA): TGCGCCAGCCAGCTAGAACCGGATGAGCAGTACTTC. Its translation is CASQLEPDEQYF.

The sample holds many counts of this clonotype. The chain has TRBV12-3 or TRBV12-4 and TRBJ2-1; D uncertain. V lost 3 bases and J 7 bases, leaving 10 bases between the germline ends. The CDR3 length is 13 residues. In DNA, the CDR3 is TGTGCCAGCAGTTTTAGCCCCTCAAATGAGCAGTTCTTC. It specifies CASSFSPSNEQFF.

The rearrangement uses TRBV20-1 and TRBJ2-2, with 9 bases that match TRBD1. Germline V gives CDR1 DFQATT, CDR2 SNEGSKA (reference sequence). CDR3 size: 13 residues. V dropped 6 bases and J dropped 8; count of bases not matched to a gene: 7. The CDR3 protein is CSARQGVWGELFF. Here the CDR3 DNA reads TGCAGTGCAAGACAGGGGGTCTGGGGGGAGCTGTTTTTT.

The genes are TRBV19 and TRBJ1-5, with D tentatively TRBD1 (6 bases). Germline V gene lookup returns CDR1 LNHDA and CDR2 SQIVND (reference sequence). This CDR3 contains 15 residues. The V and J ends lost 7 bases and 8 bases respectively, with 21 bases between them. CDR3 amino acids: CASNQIGGSSKPQHF. The CDR3 DNA sequence: TGTGCCAGTAACCAAATAGGGGGGAGTAGCAAGCCCCAGCATTTT.

There are many counts of this clonotype. The V call is TRBV18, the J call TRBJ2-5, with a possible D match to TRBD1 (5 bases). The V gene's germline CDR1 is KGHSH and CDR2 LQKENI. V lost 6 bases to trimming and J lost 1 base, with 15 bases between them. This CDR3 has 15 residues. Here the CDR3 reads CASSQQVAAQETQYF. The CDR3, as DNA: TGTGCCAGCTCCCAACAGGTGGCAGCCCAAGAGACCCAGTACTTC. The whole variable domain, filled in from reference TRBV18 and TRBJ2-5, reads NAGVMQNPRHLVRRRGQEARLRCSPMKGHSHVYWYRQLPEEGLKFMVYLQKENIIDESGMPKERFSAEFPKEGPSILRIQQVVRGDSAAYFCASSQQVAAQETQYFGPGTRLLVL.

At least ten counts were recorded for this clonotype. The genes are TRBV20-1 and TRBJ1-3; 7 positions agree with TRBD1. V dropped 5 bases and J dropped 3; count of bases not matched to a gene: 10. Germline assignment: CDR1 DFQATT and CDR2 SNEGSKA (reference sequence). The CDR3 extends over 15 amino acids. In nucleotides, the CDR3 is TGCAGTGCTTACCCAGGGGGATTCTTTGGAAACACCATATATTTT. Translated: CSAYPGGFFGNTIYF.

This clonotype showed up many times. V gene TRBV6-1 combines with J gene TRBJ2-2; D remains unclear. The CDR3 has 16 residues. CDR1 is MNHNS, CDR2 SASEGT, per germline. V lost 6 bases and J lost 1, with 15 bases in between. CDR3 protein: CASRSGSPMNTGELFF. The CDR3 DNA sequence: TGTGCCAGCAGGAGTGGGTCGCCCATGAACACCGGGGAGCTGTTTTTT.

In its sample, this clonotype was seen many times. V is TRBV27 and J is TRBJ2-5; the D gene could be TRBD1 or TRBD2 (6 bases each). The CDR3 consists of 15 residues. Trimming took 3 bases from V and 2 from J, leaving 13 bases between them. The V gene's germline CDR1 is MNHEY and CDR2 SMNVEV (reference sequence). This CDR3 reads CASSLGGWGQETQYF. The CDR3 DNA reads as TGTGCCAGCAGTTTGGGGGGCTGGGGGCAAGAGACCCAGTACTTC.

This clonotype was detected ten times or more. This chain links TRBV2 with TRBJ2-3; 7 bases are shared with TRBD1. V lost 8 bases, J lost 2 bases, and 4 bases stayed unmatched. CDR1 and CDR2 (germline): SNHLY, FYNNEI. This CDR3 region has 13 residues. The CDR3 here is CASGQEDTDTQYF. Here the CDR3 DNA reads TGTGCCAGCGGACAGGAGGACACAGATACGCAGTATTTT.

This clonotype has at least ten counts. In nucleotides, the CDR3 is TGTGCCAGCAGCGTAGATGTGAGCTCTGGAAACACCATATATTTT. This encodes CASSVDVSSGNTIYF. This rearrangement joins TRBV9 to TRBJ1-3, with D hard to call. V lost 0 bases and J 0 bases, leaving 7 bases between the germline ends. This CDR3 is built from 15 residues. In germline, CDR1 is SGDLS, CDR2 YYNGEE.